The 2 T cell receptor beta chains below were found in one sample sequenced in a study of T-cell memory formation after mild COVID-19 (dated by TCRdb to the early 2020s). The protocol used for the library was 5' RACE. The sequencer listed for this sample is Illumina NovaSeq 6000. TCRdb reworked the public reads: Q25 trimming with fastp, MiXCR clone assembly, productive beta chains retained. Duplicate CDR3 protein sequences are folded into a single record with the most common DNA and genes. This sample gives 29,000 or so distinct CDR3 sequences in total; approximately 16% of them show up just once. The ten largest account for about 1.4% of the sample. Sequenced: PBMCs or a T cell subset sorted from them (not recorded which). The receptors come from an adult who had mild COVID-19 (a few samples of this study predate the infection). The sample titles of this study are shuffled in the database, so cell type and time point are left out.

This clonotype was counted at least ten times. The chain carries TRBV12-3 or TRBV12-4 and TRBJ2-7, with no clear D. The CDR3 length is 17 residues. Trimming took 4 bases from V and 1 from J, leaving 20 bases between them. The CDR3 DNA sequence: TGTGCCAGCAGTTCCCCTAGAACCAACTATCAATCCTACGAGCAGTACTTC. This codes for CASSSPRTNYQSYEQYF.

The chain employs TRBV7-2 and TRBJ2-1; D perhaps matches TRBD1 (5 bases). Germline CDR1 reads SGHTA; CDR2 reads FQGNSA. This CDR3 region has 16 residues. V lost 1 base to trimming and J lost 2 bases, with 12 bases between them. CDR3 protein: CASSLDRSTAYNEQFF. CDR3 DNA: TGTGCCAGCAGCTTAGACAGGTCCACGGCCTACAATGAGCAGTTCTTC.